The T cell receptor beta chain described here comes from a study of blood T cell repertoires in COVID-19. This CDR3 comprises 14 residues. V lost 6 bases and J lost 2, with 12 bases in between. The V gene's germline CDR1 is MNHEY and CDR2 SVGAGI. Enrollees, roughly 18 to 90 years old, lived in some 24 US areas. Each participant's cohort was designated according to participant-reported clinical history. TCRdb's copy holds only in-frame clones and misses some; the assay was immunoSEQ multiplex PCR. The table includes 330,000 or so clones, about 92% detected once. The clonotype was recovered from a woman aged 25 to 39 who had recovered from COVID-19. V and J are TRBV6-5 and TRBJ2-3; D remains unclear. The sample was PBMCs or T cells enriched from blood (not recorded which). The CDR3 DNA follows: TGTGCCAGCAGCCCACGCCTAGTCACAGATACGCAGTATTTT. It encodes CASSPRLVTDTQYF.